A single sample gave rise to the 17 T cell receptor beta chains below, sequenced in a study of T cell responses to AZD1222 COVID-19 vaccine (dated by TCRdb to about 2021). Receptor libraries were prepared by the immunoSEQ multiplex PCR assay. TCRdb took this table from immuneACCESS and kept in-frame rearrangements with V and J called. Such tables lack part of the clones; where checked against another copy, unresolved V genes explain under half of the gap, and the rest is unexplained. Across this sample there are about 120,000 clones, with around 85% seen only once. The top ten constitute 9% to 9.5% of the sample. The intended sense of this specimen's time point label: baseline before first vaccination. Sample: peripheral blood, taken on day 0 of AZD1222 vaccination. All receptors derive from an adult in good health.

The J gene is TRBJ1-2, the V gene TRBV6-5; D unclear. V lost 2 bases to trimming and J lost 7 bases, with 8 bases between them. Per germline, CDR1 MNHEY and CDR2 SVGAGI. The CDR3 contains 12 residues. DNA of the CDR3: TGTGCCAGCAGTTACCGGGGAAGTGGCTACACCTTC. Amino acid sequence: CASSYRGSGYTF.

This clone has just a few counts. The rearrangement uses TRBV19 and TRBJ2-7; D not resolved. Trimming stripped 5 bases from V and 0 bases from J, with 14 bases between. Germline CDR1 is LNHDA and CDR2 is SQIVND (reference sequence). The CDR3 has 15 residues. CDR3 region: CASSLDPQGSYEQYF. CDR3 nucleotide sequence: TGTGCCAGTAGTTTGGACCCACAAGGCTCCTACGAGCAGTACTTC.

The chain recombines TRBV5-1 with TRBJ2-5, with a possible D match to TRBD1 (6 bases). CDR1 is SGHRS, CDR2 YFSETQ, per germline. Between the trimmed V and J ends, which lost 4 bases and 1 base, there was a span of 14 bases. CDR3 length equals 15 residues. As DNA, the CDR3 is TGCGCCAGCAGCAAGGATGGGGGCACCCAAGAGACCCAGTACTTC. This codes for CASSKDGGTQETQYF.

This sequence joins TRBV19 and TRBJ2-3; 12 bases match TRBD1. CDR3 length: 14 amino acids. Germline V gives CDR1 LNHDA, CDR2 SQIVND (reference sequence). Trimming took 10 bases from V and 5 from J; bases not matched to a gene: 7. CDR3 sequence reads: CATRDRGREDTQYF. The CDR3 nucleotides are TGTGCCACTAGGGACAGGGGGCGAGAAGATACGCAGTATTTT.

The chain joins TRBV6-1 to TRBJ1-5, with D unclear. V dropped 1 base and J dropped 3 bases, with 10 bases sitting between them. Looked up from germline, CDR1 is MNHNS and CDR2 is SASEGT. The CDR3 consists of 15 residues. The CDR3 sequence: CASSEVRGFNQPQHF. The CDR3 nucleotides are TGTGCCAGCAGTGAAGTCCGGGGTTTCAATCAGCCCCAGCATTTT.

This chain joins TRBV7-8 and TRBJ2-1; possibly TRBD1 for D (7 bases). From germline, CDR1 is SGHVS and CDR2 FQNEAQ. CDR3 length: 16 amino acids. V was pared by 5 bases and J by 2 bases, with 16 bases between. DNA of the CDR3: TGTGCCAGCAGCCTAAAGGAGGGGGCCCCCTACAATGAGCAGTTCTTC. Residues: CASSLKEGAPYNEQFF.

The rearrangement uses TRBV18 and TRBJ1-2; D call uncertain. CDR3 length: 13 amino acids. The V and J ends lost 5 bases and 12 bases respectively, with 19 bases between them. Germline V gene sequence: CDR1 KGHSH, CDR2 LQKENI. CDR3: CASSSDIPTGNTF. CDR3 DNA sequence: TGTGCCAGCTCATCCGACATTCCTACCGGGAACACCTTC.

This chain uses TRBV5-6 with TRBJ2-3, with D uncertain. CDR1 is SGHDT and CDR2 is YYEEEE in the germline V gene. The V gene lost 4 bases and the J gene lost 5 bases, with 5 bases spanning the gap. The length of the CDR3 is 11 residues. The CDR3 sequence is CASSNGDTQYF. Here the CDR3 DNA reads TGTGCCAGCAGCAATGGAGATACGCAGTATTTT.

The gene calls are TRBV10-3 and TRBJ1-2, with 12 positions matching TRBD1. Losses at the gene ends were 5 bases for V and 3 bases for J; bases not matched to a gene: 7. Germline CDR1 ENHRY, CDR2 SYGVKD. This CDR3 has 16 residues. Here the CDR3 DNA reads TGTGCCATCAGTTTGGGGGGACAGGGGGCGGACTATGGCTACACCTTC. This encodes CAISLGGQGADYGYTF.

The chain uses TRBV27 and TRBJ2-2; tentatively, D is TRBD1 or TRBD2 (5 bases each). The CDR3 is made up of 16 amino acids. Germline V CDR1 and CDR2: MNHEY, SMNVEV (reference sequence). V lost 2 bases to trimming and J lost 2 bases, with 12 bases between them. The CDR3 DNA reads TGTGCCAGCAGTTTACGGGGCGCGAGAAACACCGGGGAGCTGTTTTTT. It specifies CASSLRGARNTGELFF.

The CDR3 DNA is TGTGCCGCGTCAGGGCGGTCGGTGAACACTGAAGCTTTCTTT. Its protein is CAASGRSVNTEAFF. The V call is TRBV10-3, the J call TRBJ1-1; TRBD1 might be the D (5 bases). This CDR3 has 14 amino acids. Germline V CDR1 and CDR2: ENHRY, SYGVKD. Trimming took 11 bases from V and 0 from J, leaving 16 bases between them.

In DNA form, the CDR3 reads TGTGCCAGCAGTGGCTATCAGCAGGGGGGCGGCGGCTACACCTTC. Translated, it gives CASSGYQQGGGGYTF. This chain links TRBV2 with TRBJ1-2; 7 bases agree with TRBD1. The CDR3 length is 15 residues. Trimming removed 4 bases from V and 8 bases from J; junction bases left unmatched: 13. Germline CDR1 is SNHLY and CDR2 is FYNNEI. Variable domain in full (rest from reference TRBV2 and TRBJ1-2): EPEVTQTPSHQVTQMGQEVILRCVPISNHLYFYWYRQILGQKVEFLVSFYNNEISEKSEIFDDQFSVERPDGSNFTLKIRSTKLEDSAMYFCASSGYQQGGGGYTFGSGTRLTVV.

CDR3 residues: CASSAGTNTEAFF. The CDR3 DNA sequence: TGCGCCAGCAGCGCCGGGACGAATACTGAAGCTTTCTTT. V and J are TRBV5-1 and TRBJ1-1; possible D gene TRBD1, 5 bases. The germline CDR1 and CDR2 sequences are SGHRS and YFSETQ. V shed 4 bases and J shed 5 bases, with 12 bases lying between them. CDR3 length: 13 amino acids.

V gene TRBV3-1 (or the pseudogene TRBV3-2) combines with J gene TRBJ1-2; tentatively, D is TRBD1 (5 bases). Germline CDR1 reads LGHDT; CDR2 reads YNNKEL (reference sequence). The CDR3 consists of 14 residues. V was trimmed by 4 bases and J by 2 bases, leaving 11 bases between them. The chain's CDR3 is CASSLVGANYGYTF. CDR3 sequence (DNA): TGTGCCAGCAGCCTCGTCGGGGCAAACTATGGCTACACCTTC.

The gene calls are TRBV10-3 and TRBJ2-1; 7 nucleotides match TRBD2. The CDR3 length is 14 residues. V was pared by 7 bases and J by 5 bases, with 8 bases of the junction left unmatched. Germline V CDR1 and CDR2: ENHRY, SYGVKD. The CDR3 DNA follows: TGTGCCATCACGGGCGGGAGTTCGAACAATGAGCAGTTCTTC. Protein sequence: CAITGGSSNNEQFF.

Comments on this clone: At one boundary the junction diverges from the germline segment, which might be a read error. The rearrangement joins TRBV15 to TRBJ1-6; D uncertain. The length of the CDR3 is 13 residues. Per the germline V gene, CDR1 is LNHNV and CDR2 is YYDKDF (reference sequence). DNA of the CDR3: TGTGCCACCAGTAGAGGAAGTGGTTCACCCCTCCACTTT. Protein product: CATSRGSGSPLHF.

This clone turned up a few times. The CDR3 region is CVLGDRGKRYEQYF. The CDR3 nucleotides read TGTGTGTTAGGGGACAGGGGAAAACGCTACGAGCAGTACTTC. The V and J genes are TRBV7-8 and TRBJ2-7, with TRBD1 matching 10 bases. There are 14 residues in the CDR3. Germline CDR1 and CDR2: SGHVS and FQNEAQ. The full variable domain, rest sourced from reference TRBV7-8 and TRBJ2-7, is GAGVSQSPRYKVAKRGQDVALRCDPISGHVSLFWYQQALGQGPEFLTYFQNEAQLDKSGLPSDRFFAERPEGSVSTLKIQRTQQEDSAVYLCVLGDRGKRYEQYFGPGTRLTVT.